This note documents a single T cell receptor (beta chain) sequence. The antigen this receptor binds is unknown. No base quality information exists; no much larger clone differs at one position. These data are taken from a study of blood T cell repertoires in COVID-19 (dated by TCRdb to the early 2020s). Study-wide context: Collaborator samples came from the United States, Italy and Spain and covered acute and convalescent phases of COVID-19. The sample metadata nearly always contained a de-identified subject ID, COVID-19 status, age in years and sex. Where available, HLA class I and class II types were obtained from metadata supplied by the sample provider rather than from assay-based typing. The prospective study material was composed of cDNA or gDNA derived from T cells, B-cell-depleted T cells, or PBMCs. Deeply sampled blood TCRbeta repertoires from subjects exposed to, actively infected with, or recovered from COVID-19 were included in the dataset. Samples came from the ongoing ImmuneRACE study (first 160 participants) plus 1,254 subjects from 6 global collaborators. The repertoires were made available in a free public database intended to serve as a resource for research on the immune response to SARS-CoV-2.

The collaborating institutions used their own protocols to collect whole blood in K2EDTA tubes. For TCRbeta analysis, collaborator samples were shipped as frozen whole blood, as isolated PBMCs, or as DNA extracted from either sample type. Here is what the overall study found, with its caveats: Clinical and demographic metadata were provided uncurated, with the amount varying by source and participant.

CDR1 and CDR2 are read off the germline V gene (reference sequence) as LNHNV and YYDKDF. V and J lose 0 bases and 2 bases, and a span of 11 bases separates them. The CDR3 holds 16 amino acids from the cysteine to the phenylalanine. The kept DNA is CDR3 alone, 48 bases in frame from the first base. The immunoSEQ Assay, a bias-controlled multiplex PCR, was used to amplify TCRbeta CDR3 regions from genomic DNA. Per the authors' processing: The number of nucleated cells in each sample was estimated by amplification of reference gene primers within the assay. Sequence reads were collapsed and filtered to measure the absolute abundance of every unique TCRbeta CDR3 rearrangement. For each sample, productive Simpson clonality was calculated by taking the square root of Simpson's diversity index across productive rearrangements. In TCRdb, the immuneACCESS table is reduced to in-frame sequences with V and J assigned. These tables do not hold every clone; where another copy was compared, an unresolved V gene accounts for under half, and the others remain unexplained. V and J calls and clone size are those listed in that table; D and trimming were worked out from the DNA. This sample has approximately 210,000 clones in its table, and around nine tenths of those were observed once. Together, the top ten hold roughly 1.5% of the sample.

This clonotype was sampled from a man between 18 and 29 years old with active or convalescent COVID-19. The chain is assembled from TRBV15 and TRBJ1-3; too little of a D gene remains to name it. The specimen was peripheral blood. The nucleotide sequence reads as follows: TGTGCCACCAGCAGAGATCAGGTGTCAACTGGAAACACCATATATTTT. Translated, it reads CATSRDQVSTGNTIYF.